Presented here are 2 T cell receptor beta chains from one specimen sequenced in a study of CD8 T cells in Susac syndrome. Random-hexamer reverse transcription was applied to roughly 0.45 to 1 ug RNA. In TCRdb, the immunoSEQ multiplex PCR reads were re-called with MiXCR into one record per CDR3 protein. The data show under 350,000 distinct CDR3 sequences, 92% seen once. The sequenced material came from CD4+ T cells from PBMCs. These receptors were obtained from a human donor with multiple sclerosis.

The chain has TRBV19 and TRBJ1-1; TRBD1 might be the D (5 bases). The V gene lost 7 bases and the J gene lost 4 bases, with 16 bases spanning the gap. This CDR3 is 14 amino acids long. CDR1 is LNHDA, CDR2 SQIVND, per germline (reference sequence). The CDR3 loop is CASTRGDDVTEAFF. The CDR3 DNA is TGTGCCAGTACCCGCGGGGACGATGTCACTGAAGCTTTCTTT.

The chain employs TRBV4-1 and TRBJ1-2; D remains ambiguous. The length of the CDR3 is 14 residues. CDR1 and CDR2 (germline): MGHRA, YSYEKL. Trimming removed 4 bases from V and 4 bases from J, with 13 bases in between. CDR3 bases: TGCGCCAGCAGCCCCTCTGGGCTAGGCTATGGCTACACCTTC. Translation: CASSPSGLGYGYTF.